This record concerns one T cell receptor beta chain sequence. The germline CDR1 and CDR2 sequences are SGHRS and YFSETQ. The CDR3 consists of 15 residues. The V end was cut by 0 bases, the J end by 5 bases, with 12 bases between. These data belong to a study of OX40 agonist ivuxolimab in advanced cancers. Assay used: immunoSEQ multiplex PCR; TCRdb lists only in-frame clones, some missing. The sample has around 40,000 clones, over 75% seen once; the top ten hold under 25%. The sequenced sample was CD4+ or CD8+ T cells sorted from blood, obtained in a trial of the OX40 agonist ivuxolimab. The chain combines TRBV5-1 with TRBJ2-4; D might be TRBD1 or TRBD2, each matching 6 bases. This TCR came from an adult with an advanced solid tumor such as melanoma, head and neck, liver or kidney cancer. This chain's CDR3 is CASSLAYGGENIQYF. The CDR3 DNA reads TGCGCCAGCAGCTTGGCCTACGGGGGCGAAAACATTCAGTACTTC.